This T cell receptor (beta chain) was sequenced for a study of blood T cell repertoires in COVID-19. Generated by immunoSEQ multiplex PCR, the TCRdb table keeps only in-frame clones and is missing some. The repertoire holds 150,000 to 200,000 clones, with roughly 86% as singletons. The V segment lost 4 bases and the J segment 4 bases; nucleotides outside the gene matches: 3. The CDR3 sequence is 14 residues long. Germline V gives CDR1 MGHRA, CDR2 YSYEKL. This TCR was recovered from a woman aged 25 to 45 with active or convalescent COVID-19. Sequenced sample: peripheral blood. This chain links TRBV4-1 with TRBJ1-1, with TRBD1 matching over 10 bases. The CDR3 DNA reads TGCGCCAGCAGCCTAGGACAGGGGGGCACTGAAGCTTTCTTT. Translating gives CASSLGQGGTEAFF.